One and the same sample provided the 9 T cell receptor beta chains below, sequenced in a study of blood T cell repertoires in COVID-19. Using immunoSEQ multiplex PCR, the repertoire was profiled, and TCRdb retains in-frame clones only, with some absent. The sample contains over 150,000 clones, 75% to 85% of which appear only once. Sequenced material: peripheral blood. These receptors all come from a human donor in a cohort sampled during active COVID-19.

This clone was observed a few times. V gene TRBV7-6 combines with J gene TRBJ1-1, with a possible D match to TRBD1 (6 bases). Germline loops: CDR1 SGHVS, CDR2 FNYEAQ. V gave up 5 bases and J gave up 6 bases, with 13 bases separating them. CDR3 size: 13 residues. CDR3 nucleotide sequence: TGTGCCAGCAGCCGGACAGCCCGAGCTGAAGCTTTCTTT. Protein product: CASSRTARAEAFF.

DNA of the CDR3: TGTGCCAGCAGTACTCAGGGGGCAAGGCAGCCCCAGCATTTT. The encoded protein is CASSTQGARQPQHF. The V gene is TRBV28, the J gene TRBJ1-5; 8 bases agree with TRBD1. Per germline, CDR1 MDHEN and CDR2 SYDVKM. CDR3 length: 14 amino acids. The ends lost 5 bases at V and 7 bases at J; junction bases unmatched: 7.

V and J are TRBV28 and TRBJ2-1, with TRBD2 matching over 7 bases. The germline CDR1 and CDR2 sequences are MDHEN and SYDVKM. The length of the CDR3 is 17 residues. V shed 2 bases, J shed 2 bases, and the junction held 9 bases outside the gene matches. CDR3 bases: TGTGCCAGCAGTTTACCTGGGGGGGGACTTACCTACAATGAGCAGTTCTTC. This translates into CASSLPGGGLTYNEQFF.

The V gene is TRBV7-6, the J gene TRBJ1-3; TRBD1 aligns across 9 bases. Germline-derived CDR1 and CDR2 are SGHVS and FNYEAQ. The CDR3 runs to 16 residues. Trimming at V came to 5 bases and at J to 4 bases, leaving 9 bases not matched to a gene. This chain's CDR3 is CASSKRTGGAGNTIYF. Written as DNA, the CDR3 is TGTGCCAGCAGCAAAAGAACAGGGGGCGCAGGAAACACCATATATTTT.

V is TRBV5-1 and J is TRBJ1-1; no reliable D call. The CDR3 has 14 amino acids. Between the trimmed V and J ends, which lost 5 bases and 1 base, there was a span of 12 bases. Germline V CDR1 and CDR2: SGHRS, YFSETQ. CDR3: CASRFLTGNTEAFF. Written as DNA, the CDR3 is TGCGCCAGCAGGTTCCTCACTGGGAACACTGAAGCTTTCTTT.

The rearrangement links TRBV12-2 to TRBJ2-2; the table calls TRBD2, which could not be checked here. TRBV12-2 is an annotated pseudogene. The CDR3 length is 14 residues. CDR3 sequence reads: CASRSFREAGELFF. For the CDR3, the DNA is TGTGCAAGTCGCTCTTTCAGGGAGGCCGGGGAGCTGTTTTTT.

The sample holds one count of this clone. The V and J genes are TRBV28 and TRBJ1-2, with 8 positions matching TRBD1. This CDR3 is 14 amino acids long. CDR1 and CDR2 from the germline V gene are MDHEN and SYDVKM. With V trimmed by 3 bases and J by 4 bases, 4 bases remained unmatched. CDR3: CASSFLGQVYGYTF. CDR3 bases: TGTGCCAGCAGTTTTTTGGGACAGGTCTATGGCTACACCTTC.

The chain is built from TRBV19 and TRBJ2-1; D is unresolved. Trimming left V 10 bases short and J 14 bases short, with 33 bases between. CDR1 LNHDA and CDR2 SQIVND come from the germline V gene (reference sequence). This CDR3 region has 16 residues. CDR3 DNA sequence: TGTGCCACCTCCCGGCGACATGATTTATCGCCCGACCGAAAGTTCTTC. This sequence encodes CATSRRHDLSPDRKFF.

The CDR3 protein is CASTFQETQYF. The CDR3 region has the DNA TGTGCCAGCACCTTTCAAGAGACCCAGTACTTC. V and J are TRBV2 and TRBJ2-5; D is undetermined. This CDR3 is 11 amino acids long. V was cut by 7 bases and J by 2 bases, with 5 bases left in between. Per germline, CDR1 SNHLY and CDR2 FYNNEI.